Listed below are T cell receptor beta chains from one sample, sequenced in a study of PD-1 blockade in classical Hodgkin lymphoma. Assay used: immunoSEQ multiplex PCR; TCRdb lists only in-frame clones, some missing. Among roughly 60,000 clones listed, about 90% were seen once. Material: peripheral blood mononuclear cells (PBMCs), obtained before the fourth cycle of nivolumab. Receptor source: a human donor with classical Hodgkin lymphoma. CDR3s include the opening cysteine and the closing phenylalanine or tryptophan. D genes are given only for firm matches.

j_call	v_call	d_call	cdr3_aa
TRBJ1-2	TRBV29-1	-	CSVENRAPRRGYTF
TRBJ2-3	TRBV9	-	CASSVAWDPTDTQYF
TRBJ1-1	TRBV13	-	CASSSGNTEAFF
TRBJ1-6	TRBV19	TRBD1	CASSSIKGAGNSPLHF
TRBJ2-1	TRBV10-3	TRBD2	CAISESLGSGDLNHNEQFF
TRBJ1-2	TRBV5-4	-	CASSSQGRGNYGYTF
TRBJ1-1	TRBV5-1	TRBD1	CASSQQGTNTEAFF
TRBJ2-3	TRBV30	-	CAWTGVTQYTDTQYF
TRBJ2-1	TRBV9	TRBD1	CASGQAGGLDEQFF
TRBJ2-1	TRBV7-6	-	CASSLEGVGSSYNEQFF
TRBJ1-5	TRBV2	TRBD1	CASSPDRAGDQPQHF
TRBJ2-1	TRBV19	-	CASSVDGSSYNEQFF
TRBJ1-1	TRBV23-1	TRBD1	CASSQETPQGARVTEAFF
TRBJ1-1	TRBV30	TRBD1	CAWARQGNTEAFF
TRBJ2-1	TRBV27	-	CASSSTGNEQFF
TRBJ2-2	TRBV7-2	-	CASFRRLGTGELFF
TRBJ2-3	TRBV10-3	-	CAISESSPRTDTQYF
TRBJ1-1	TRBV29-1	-	CSVLNTEAFF
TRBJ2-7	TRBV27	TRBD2	CASSGVSGGGKTYEQYF
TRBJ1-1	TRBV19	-	CASSPHREGAEAFF
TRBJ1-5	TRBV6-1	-	CASSVGQPQHF
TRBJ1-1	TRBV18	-	CASSPRFGNTEAFF
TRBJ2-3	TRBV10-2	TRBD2	CASITVAGATDTQYF
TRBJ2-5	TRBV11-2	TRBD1	CASSLGDRGRETQYF
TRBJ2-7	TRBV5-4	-	CASSPGPVGEQYF
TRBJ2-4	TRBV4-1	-	CASSPNPAGTGENIQYF
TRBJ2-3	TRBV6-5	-	CASSYNPNFRGPF
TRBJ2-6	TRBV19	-	CASSIQSGGGSGANVLTF
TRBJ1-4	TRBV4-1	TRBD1	CASSQTGGTWEKLFF
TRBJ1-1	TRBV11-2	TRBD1	CASSVRTGREAFF
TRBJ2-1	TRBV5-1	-	CASASEREQFF
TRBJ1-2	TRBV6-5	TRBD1	CASKTGQALYGYTF